This T cell receptor beta chain came from a study of CD8 T cells in ankylosing spondylitis (dated by TCRdb to about 2017). For context, the study as a whole: T cell receptor beta repertoires were profiled in healthy donors and ankylosing spondylitis patients so that disease-linked TCR variants could be found. The full study cohort comprised about 24 ankylosing spondylitis patients and 85 to 120 healthy donors. Peripheral blood samples were taken, and synovial fluid was additionally collected from ankylosing spondylitis patients. What the authors observed across the whole study: Blood from ankylosing spondylitis patients appeared to be characterized by a TCR beta motif made up of seven or eight highly homologous amino acid variants. Significant enrichment of the disease-linked clones was reported in matched synovial fluid samples from ankylosing spondylitis patients. Some of the motif variants had been reported before in the synovial fluid and blood of reactive arthritis patients, a finding that suggests common disease-initiation mechanisms. The disease-linked clones showed a CD8+ phenotype and occurred at relatively low frequencies in peripheral blood.

The germline V gene supplies CDR1 SGHAT and CDR2 FQNNGV. The CDR3, from cysteine to phenylalanine, totals 11 residues. Kept here is only the CDR3 DNA, which spans 33 bases and is read in frame from base 1. V is pared back by 4 bases and J by 14 bases, with 9 bases lying between the germline termini. TCRdb shows the sequencer as Illumina HiSeq 2500. TCR beta libraries were prepared by quantitative 5'-RACE with molecular barcodes. On the study's bioinformatics: To identify disease-linked TCR variants, a new computational method was used, one built on a probabilistic model of VDJ rearrangement. TCRdb reanalyzed the raw reads on its own, using fastp at Q25 for trimming and MiXCR for clone calling, and kept in-frame beta chains. Here each entry gathers all rows of one CDR3 protein and keeps the most common genes and DNA. It is TCRdb's table, rather than the study itself, that gives the V and J calls and clone size. Counted in this sample were hundreds of thousands of distinct CDR3 sequences; roughly 18% of them appeared once. The leading ten clones occupy 1% of the sample.

This clonotype was observed a few times. Its specific antigen is unknown. No per-base quality is available; no much larger clone lies one base away. Sequenced sample: blood, either unsorted or a sorted T cell fraction (not recorded which). The clonotype was recovered from a male donor with ankylosing spondylitis. This sequence uses TRBV11-2 and TRBJ1-6; the D segment cannot be called with confidence. The DNA is as follows: TGTGCCAGCAGCTCTACTGCTACCCTCCACTTT. The encoded protein is CASSSTATLHF.